This passage covers 29 T cell receptor beta chains from one sample sequenced in a study of T cells in Graves' hyperthyroidism and ophthalmopathy (dated by TCRdb to about 2019). Library prep was done by multiplex PCR. TCRdb records Illumina HiSeq 2000 as the sequencer. The TCR beta CDR3 regions were amplified from the RNA transcripts. A first-round RT-PCR of the TCR CDR3 used the HTBI primer set with the Qiagen OneStep RT-PCR kit. TCRdb itself trimmed the public reads at Q25 with fastp, ran MiXCR and retained productive beta chains. Duplicate CDR3 protein sequences are folded into a single record with the most common DNA and genes. This sample holds about 680,000 distinct CDR3 sequences; roughly a third were observed only once. 31% of the sample rests with the top ten. Sequencing used blood. The receptors here all came from a woman aged 35 to 49 with Graves' hyperthyroidism.

As regards this clonotype: The junction departs from the called germline gene at one end, perhaps through a read error. The V gene is TRBV10-3, the J gene TRBJ2-6; 7 bases match TRBD1. CDR3 length: 16 amino acids. Germline V gene data show CDR1 as ENHRY and CDR2 as SYGVKD. Here the CDR3 DNA reads TGTGCCAGCAGTTACGCCGACAGGGCTGGGGCCAACGTCCTGACTTTC. Translation gives CASSYADRAGANVLTF.

Details on this clonotype: It may be a read error: a sequence one base away is much more abundant. This chain uses TRBV5-1 with TRBJ2-5, with D tentatively TRBD2 (6 bases). The germline CDR1 and CDR2 sequences are SGHRS and YFSETQ. The CDR3 consists of 14 residues. V was shortened by 0 bases and J by 6 bases, with 12 bases between the two germline ends. CDR3 sequence (DNA): TGCGCCAGCAGCTTGGCGGAGGGAATGAAGACCCAGTACTTC. This translates into CASSLAEGMKTQYF. The variable domain in full, with the rest retrieved from reference TRBV5-1 and TRBJ2-5, is KAGVTQTPRYLIKTRGQQVTLSCSPISGHRSVSWYQQTPGQGLQFLFEYFSETQRNKGNFPGRFSGRQFSNSRSEMNVSTLELGDSALYLCASSLAEGMKTQYFGPGTRLLVL.

The gene calls are TRBV14 and TRBJ2-5; TRBD1 aligns across 12 bases. Trimming removed 6 bases from V and 5 bases from J; junction bases left unmatched: 10. CDR3 length: 16 amino acids. Looked up from germline, CDR1 is SGHDN and CDR2 is FVKESK. CDR3 loop: CASSKPGTGGLETQYF. Written as DNA, the CDR3 is TGTGCCAGCAGTAAACCCGGGACAGGGGGCCTGGAGACCCAGTACTTC.

V usage is TRBV4-3 and J usage is TRBJ2-5, with 9 bases aligning to TRBD2. V lost 4 bases to trimming and J lost 1 base; unmatched junction nucleotides: 7. The CDR3 has 16 amino acids. Per germline, CDR1 LGHNA and CDR2 YSLEER. DNA for the CDR3: TGCGCCAGCAGCCCCCTCCTAGCGGGGACCCAAGAGACCCAGTACTTC. Translation: CASSPLLAGTQETQYF.

This clonotype was seen a few times. The chain couples TRBV20-1 to TRBJ1-2; 9 bases match TRBD1. The CDR3 runs to 13 residues. The V and J ends lost 3 bases and 8 bases, in that order; junction bases with no gene match: 7. The V gene's germline CDR1 is DFQATT and CDR2 SNEGSKA (reference sequence). This chain's CDR3 is CSASTGQGIGYTF. The CDR3 DNA follows: TGCAGTGCTAGTACGGGACAGGGCATCGGCTACACCTTC.

The chain employs TRBV7-2 and TRBJ1-2; 7 bases map to TRBD1. CDR1 and CDR2 (germline): SGHTA, FQGNSA. The CDR3 totals 14 residues. With 5 bases clipped from V and 7 bases from J, the junction kept 10 bases outside the gene matches. This CDR3 reads CASSQDRPGGGYTF. CDR3 bases: TGTGCCAGCAGCCAAGACCGCCCAGGGGGTGGCTACACCTTC.

The rearrangement uses TRBV20-1 and TRBJ2-5; TRBD1 matches at 9 bases. The CDR3 has 15 residues. From germline, CDR1 is DFQATT and CDR2 SNEGSKA (reference sequence). The ends lost 3 bases at V and 10 bases at J; junction bases unmatched: 15. The CDR3 region is CSARGGAPGTGSQYF. Here the CDR3 DNA reads TGCAGTGCTAGGGGGGGGGCTCCCGGGACAGGGAGCCAGTACTTC.

Ten or more counts support this clonotype. The chain recombines TRBV20-1 with TRBJ2-6; tentatively, D is TRBD1 (6 bases). The CDR3 has 17 amino acids. The ends were cut back, 1 base at V and 4 bases at J, with 17 bases in the middle. In germline, CDR1 is DFQATT, CDR2 SNEGSKA (reference sequence). CDR3 protein: CSARVRQDPIGANVLTF. The CDR3 DNA sequence: TGCAGTGCTAGAGTCAGACAGGACCCTATCGGGGCCAACGTCCTGACTTTC.

This clonotype was seen ten or more times. The chain is built from TRBV10-2 and TRBJ2-7; no clear D. CDR3 length: 13 residues. The germline V gene encodes CDR1 WSHSY and CDR2 SAAADI. Trimming shortened V by 2 bases and J by 6 bases, and 11 bases separated the two germline ends. CDR3 bases: TGCGCCAGCAGTGAGGAGCCGGGCAGCGAGCAGTACTTC. As protein: CASSEEPGSEQYF.

The genes are TRBV19 and TRBJ1-2, with TRBD1 identical over 8 bases. V gave up 5 bases and J gave up 3 bases; unmatched junction bases: 11. Germline V lookup: CDR1 LNHDA, CDR2 SQIVND (reference sequence). There are 16 residues in the CDR3. CDR3: CASSGQGNGMDYGYTF. CDR3 in DNA: TGTGCCAGTAGTGGACAGGGCAACGGGATGGACTATGGCTACACCTTC. Full variable domain (missing parts from reference TRBV19 and TRBJ1-2): DGGITQSPKYLFRKEGQNVTLSCEQNLNHDAMYWYRQDPGQGLRLIYYSQIVNDFQKGDIAEGYSVSREKKESFPLTVTSAQKNPTAFYLCASSGQGNGMDYGYTFGSGTRLTVV.

The chain couples TRBV7-8 to TRBJ2-7; 7 bases are a match to TRBD1. Germline lookup yields CDR1 SGHVS and CDR2 FQNEAQ. The CDR3 has 15 residues. The V gene end was trimmed by 5 bases and the J gene end by 7 bases; junction bases not matched to a gene: 14. In nucleotides, the CDR3 is TGTGCCAGCAGCCTGGGACAGTGGGGGTATAATGAGCAGTACTTC. Translation gives CASSLGQWGYNEQYF.

This clonotype was recorded at least ten times. V and J are TRBV10-3 and TRBJ2-5; TRBD2 matches at 9 bases. V was pared by 6 bases and J by 2 bases, with 10 bases of the junction left unmatched. Germline assignment: CDR1 ENHRY and CDR2 SYGVKD. This CDR3 comprises 16 residues. CDR3 loop: CAIRSNLAGSQETQYF. CDR3 DNA sequence: TGTGCCATCAGGAGTAATCTAGCGGGATCACAAGAGACCCAGTACTTC.

The chain uses TRBV9 and TRBJ2-2; 10 nucleotides match TRBD2. The germline CDR1 and CDR2 sequences are SGDLS and YYNGEE. Trimming at V came to 4 bases and at J to 7 bases, leaving 4 bases not matched to a gene. The CDR3 has 14 residues. The CDR3 DNA follows: TGTGCCAGCAGCCTAGCGGGGGCCGACGGGGAGCTGTTTTTT. This codes for CASSLAGADGELFF.

This clonotype was seen a few times. The chain combines TRBV12-3 or TRBV12-4 with TRBJ1-4; unclear D gene. V was cut by 3 bases and J by 6 bases, with 5 bases left in between. This CDR3 is built from 12 residues. Here the CDR3 DNA reads TGTGCCAGCAGTTTTCAGGATGAAAAACTGTTTTTT. Translation: CASSFQDEKLFF.

This chain connects TRBV9 to TRBJ2-3; D is perhaps TRBD2 (7 bases). Germline V gene lookup returns CDR1 SGDLS and CDR2 YYNGEE. Trimming stripped 0 bases from V and 4 bases from J, with 9 bases between. The CDR3 contains 14 residues. CDR3 residues: CASSVVGGADTQYF. The CDR3 DNA sequence: TGTGCCAGCAGCGTAGTAGGGGGGGCAGATACGCAGTATTTT.

This clonotype has at least ten counts. This chain links TRBV7-2 with TRBJ2-7; D is uncertain. The CDR3 is 12 residues long. Germline-derived CDR1 and CDR2 are SGHTA and FQGNSA. V shed 2 bases and J shed 4 bases, with 6 bases lying between them. The CDR3 region has the DNA TGTGCCAGCAGCTTAATCGGATACGAGCAGTACTTC. It encodes CASSLIGYEQYF.

This clonotype occurred many times. This chain links TRBV4-3 with TRBJ1-2; no firm D call. This CDR3 comprises 15 residues. In germline, CDR1 is LGHNA, CDR2 YSLEER. Trimming took 0 bases from V and 2 from J, leaving 10 bases between them. The CDR3: CASSQDEATNYGYTF. CDR3 DNA: TGCGCCAGCAGCCAAGATGAGGCGACCAACTATGGCTACACCTTC.

Only a few counts were recorded for this clonotype. The genes are TRBV12-3 or TRBV12-4 and TRBJ1-6, with a weak D call TRBD1 (6 bases). This CDR3 comprises 12 residues. V dropped 11 bases and J dropped 5 bases, with 10 bases sitting between them. CDR3 nucleotides: TGTGCCGGACGACAGGATAATTCACCCCTCCACTTT. This sequence encodes CAGRQDNSPLHF.

This clonotype was observed at least ten times. This sequence joins TRBV10-3 and TRBJ2-7, with 10 bases that match TRBD2. The trim removed 4 bases at V and 4 bases at J, leaving 7 bases unmatched. Germline V CDR1 and CDR2: ENHRY, SYGVKD. The CDR3 totals 15 residues. The CDR3, as DNA: TGTGCCATCAGTGTTAGGGCTAGCGGGAGTTACGAGCAGTACTTC. Residues: CAISVRASGSYEQYF.

This clonotype was counted between two and nine times. This chain joins TRBV4-1 and TRBJ1-5; the D is unclear. V lost 3 bases and J 6 bases, leaving 12 bases between the germline ends. The V gene's germline CDR1 is MGHRA and CDR2 YSYEKL. This CDR3 region has 14 residues. The CDR3 DNA follows: TGCGCCAGCAGCCACGAAACGGAGGTTCAGCCCCAGCATTTT. Residues: CASSHETEVQPQHF.

This clonotype was counted ten times or more. V and J are TRBV29-1 and TRBJ2-7, with no clear D. CDR3 length: 11 residues. V was trimmed by 0 bases and J by 7 bases, leaving 7 bases between them. CDR1 SQVTM and CDR2 ANQGSEA come from the germline V gene. CDR3 DNA: TGCAGCGTTGAAGAGTACCGGGAGCAGTACTTC. This gives the protein CSVEEYREQYF.

Comment on this clonotype: This may stem from a read error, because a much larger clone lies one nucleotide away. This chain connects TRBV7-9 to TRBJ1-3, with D unresolved. The CDR3 loop spans 14 amino acids. Per the germline V gene, CDR1 is SEHNR and CDR2 is FQNEAQ (reference sequence). CDR3 coding DNA: TGTGCCAGCAGCCCCGAGAGCTCTGGAAACACCATACATTTT. This codes for CASSPESSGNTIHF.

To note about this clonotype: One end of the junction does not line up with germline, which may come from a read error. The chain is built from TRBV2 and TRBJ2-2, with TRBD2 identical over 11 bases. Germline loops: CDR1 SNHLY, CDR2 FYNNEI. The CDR3 covers 15 residues. Here the CDR3 reads CASRGTSGSAGELSF. Written as DNA, the CDR3 is TGTGCCAGTAGGGGGACTAGCGGTTCCGCGGGGGAACTGTCTTTT. Full variable domain (missing parts from reference TRBV2 and TRBJ2-2): EPEVTQTPSHQVTQMGQEVILRCVPISNHLYFYWYRQILGQKVEFLVSFYNNEISEKSEIFDDQFSVERPDGSNFTLKIRSTKLEDSAMYFCASRGTSGSAGELSFGEGSRLTVL.

This clonotype has a count of ten or more. V gene TRBV5-6 combines with J gene TRBJ1-2, with D unresolved. The germline V gene has CDR1 SGHDT and CDR2 YYEEEE. This CDR3 is 15 amino acids long. Trimming shortened V by 4 bases and J by 0 bases, and 13 bases separated the two germline ends. DNA for the CDR3: TGTGCCAGCAGCGCAGGACGGGATGCTAACTATGGCTACACCTTC. Residues: CASSAGRDANYGYTF.

The gene calls are TRBV19 and TRBJ2-2, with 7 nucleotides matching TRBD2. The CDR3 covers 16 residues. Germline V gives CDR1 LNHDA, CDR2 SQIVND (reference sequence). The trim removed 5 bases at V and 6 bases at J, leaving 12 bases unmatched. CDR3 region: CASSRLPGLRPGELFF. Written as DNA, the CDR3 is TGTGCCAGTAGTCGACTCCCGGGACTAAGACCCGGGGAGCTGTTTTTT.

This clonotype was detected a few times. The V call is TRBV5-4, the J call TRBJ1-1; D possibly corresponds to TRBD1 (5 bases). V lost 2 bases and J 1 base, leaving 12 bases between the germline ends. Germline V gives CDR1 SGHNT, CDR2 YYREEE (reference sequence). The CDR3 loop spans 15 amino acids. CDR3 in DNA: TGTGCCAGCAGCTTTTGGGGGGGGGAGAACACTGAAGCTTTCTTT. Protein sequence: CASSFWGGENTEAFF.

The gene calls are TRBV28 and TRBJ1-1; D is undetermined. CDR1 is MDHEN and CDR2 is SYDVKM in the germline V gene. Trimming removed 8 bases at V and 7 bases at J, with 11 bases between. This CDR3 has 11 amino acids. In DNA, the CDR3 is TGTGCCAGCGGGTCCAGCGGTGAAGCTTTCTTT. Protein: CASGSSGEAFF.

With regard to this clonotype: A read error is likely, as this CDR3 ends without the conserved phenylalanine or tryptophan. The genes are TRBV7-2 and TRBJ1-5; the D is unclear. CDR1 is SGHTA and CDR2 is FQGNSA in the germline V gene. V was pared by 5 bases and J by 4 bases, with 21 bases between. CDR3 length equals 17 residues. In nucleotides, the CDR3 is TGTGCCAGCAGCCAAGTTGTAGGGCAAGGGCGGAATCAGCCCCAGCATTCT. Encoded protein: CASSQVVGQGRNQPQHS.

The sample holds a few counts of this clonotype. CDR3 in amino acids: CASSYSGQTYNSPLHF. The CDR3 DNA is TGTGCCAGCAGTTATTCTGGACAGACCTATAATTCACCCCTCCACTTT. The V call is TRBV6-5, the J call TRBJ1-6, with D possibly matching TRBD1 (6 bases). Germline V gives CDR1 MNHEY, CDR2 SVGAGI. Trimming cost V 3 bases and J 2 bases, with 11 bases left between them. The CDR3 extends over 16 amino acids.